The present T cell receptor (beta chain) was sequenced within a study of radiotherapy plus CTLA-4 blockade in lung cancer. Background on the study: In 18% of patients, objective responses were seen; around 34% had disease control. Study-wide results and limits: Early shifts in blood T cell clones, with interferon-beta, reportedly predicted response best.

In chemo-refractory metastatic non-small-cell lung cancer, patients got ipilimumab CTLA-4 blockade together with focal radiation. Profiled with immunoSEQ multiplex PCR; TCRdb holds only in-frame clones, not every one. The sample contains tens of thousands of clones, around 80% of which appear only once. V lost 5 bases and J lost 5, with 9 bases in between. The germline V gene has CDR1 LNHDA and CDR2 SQIVND (reference sequence). The CDR3 totals 12 residues. This clone was seen once. The antigen remains undetermined. Sequencing used peripheral blood, obtained from a patient treated with radiotherapy plus ipilimumab. The gene calls are TRBV19 and TRBJ1-2; D ambiguous. This receptor was identified in a human donor with non-small cell lung cancer who had stable disease on radiotherapy plus ipilimumab. The CDR3 nucleotides read TGTGCCAGTAGTGTCCCAGGATATGGCTACACCTTC. Protein product: CASSVPGYGYTF.